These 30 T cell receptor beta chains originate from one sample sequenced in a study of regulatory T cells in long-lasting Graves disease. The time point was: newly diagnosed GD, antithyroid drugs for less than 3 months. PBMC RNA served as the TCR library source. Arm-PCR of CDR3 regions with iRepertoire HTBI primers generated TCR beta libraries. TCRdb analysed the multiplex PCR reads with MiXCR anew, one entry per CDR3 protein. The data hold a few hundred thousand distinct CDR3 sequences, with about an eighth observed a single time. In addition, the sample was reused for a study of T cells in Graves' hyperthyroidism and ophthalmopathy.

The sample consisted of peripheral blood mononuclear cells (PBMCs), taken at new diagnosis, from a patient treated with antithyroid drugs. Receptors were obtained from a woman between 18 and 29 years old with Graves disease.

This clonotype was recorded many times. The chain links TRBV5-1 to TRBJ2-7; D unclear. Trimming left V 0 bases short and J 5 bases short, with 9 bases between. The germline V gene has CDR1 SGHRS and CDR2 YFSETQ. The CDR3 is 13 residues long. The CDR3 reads CASSLGPGDEQYV. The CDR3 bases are TGCGCCAGCAGCTTGGGCCCAGGTGACGAGCAGTACGTC.

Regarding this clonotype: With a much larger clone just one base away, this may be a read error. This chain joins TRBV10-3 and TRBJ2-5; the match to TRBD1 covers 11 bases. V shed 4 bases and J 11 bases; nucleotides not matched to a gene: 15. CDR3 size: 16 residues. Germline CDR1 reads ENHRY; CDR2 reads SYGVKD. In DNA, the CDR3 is TGTGCCATCAGTGGACGGACAGGGGGCACCTACAATGAGCAGTACTTC. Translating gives CAISGRTGGTYNEQYF.

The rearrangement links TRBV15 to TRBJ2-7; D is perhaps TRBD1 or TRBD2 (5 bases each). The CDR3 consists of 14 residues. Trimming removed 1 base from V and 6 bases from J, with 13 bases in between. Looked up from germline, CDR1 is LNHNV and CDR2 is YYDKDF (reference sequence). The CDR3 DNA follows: TGTGCCACCAGCAGAGGTGGGACGGGGCTCGAGCAGTACTTC. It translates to CATSRGGTGLEQYF.

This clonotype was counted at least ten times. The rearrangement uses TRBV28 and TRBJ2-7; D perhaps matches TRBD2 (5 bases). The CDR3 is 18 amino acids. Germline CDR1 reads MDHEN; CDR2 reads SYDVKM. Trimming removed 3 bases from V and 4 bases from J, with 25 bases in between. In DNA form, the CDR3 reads TGTGCCAGCAGTTTTCGAGGGTGGGTCTACTCTGGGCATTACGAGCAGTACTTC. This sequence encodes CASSFRGWVYSGHYEQYF.

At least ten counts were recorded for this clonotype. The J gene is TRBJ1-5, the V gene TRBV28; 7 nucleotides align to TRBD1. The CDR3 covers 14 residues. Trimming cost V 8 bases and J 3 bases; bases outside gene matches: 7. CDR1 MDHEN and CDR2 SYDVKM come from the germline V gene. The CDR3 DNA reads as TGTGCCAGCCGTAGACAGGGTTCCAATCAGCCCCAGCATTTT. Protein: CASRRQGSNQPQHF. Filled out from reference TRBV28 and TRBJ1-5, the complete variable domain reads DVKVTQSSRYLVKRTGEKVFLECVQDMDHENMFWYRQDPGLGLRLIYFSYDVKMKEKGDIPEGYSVSREKKERFSLILESASTNQTSMYLCASRRQGSNQPQHFGDGTRLSIL.

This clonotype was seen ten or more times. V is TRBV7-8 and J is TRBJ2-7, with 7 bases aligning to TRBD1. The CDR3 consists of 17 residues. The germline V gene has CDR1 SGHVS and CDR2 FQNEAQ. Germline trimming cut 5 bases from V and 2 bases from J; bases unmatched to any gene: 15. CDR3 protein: CASSTFPQGVDPYEQYF. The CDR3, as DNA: TGTGCCAGCAGCACGTTCCCTCAGGGGGTGGACCCCTACGAGCAGTACTTC. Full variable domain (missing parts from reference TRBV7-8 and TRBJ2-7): GAGVSQSPRYKVAKRGQDVALRCDPISGHVSLFWYQQALGQGPEFLTYFQNEAQLDKSGLPSDRFFAERPEGSVSTLKIQRTQQEDSAVYLCASSTFPQGVDPYEQYFGPGTRLTVT.

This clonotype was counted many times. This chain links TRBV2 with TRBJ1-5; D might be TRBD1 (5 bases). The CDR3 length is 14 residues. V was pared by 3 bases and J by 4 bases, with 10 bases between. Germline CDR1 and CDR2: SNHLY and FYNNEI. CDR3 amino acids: CASSDEGSNQPQHF. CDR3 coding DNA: TGTGCCAGCAGTGATGAGGGGTCAAATCAGCCCCAGCATTTT.

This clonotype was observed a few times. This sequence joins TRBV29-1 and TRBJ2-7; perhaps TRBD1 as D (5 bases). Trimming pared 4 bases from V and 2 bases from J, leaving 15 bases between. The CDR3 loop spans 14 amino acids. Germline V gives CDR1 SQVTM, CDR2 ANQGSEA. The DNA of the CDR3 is TGCAGCGTTGGAGGATTGGACAACACCTACGAGCAGTACTTC. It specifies CSVGGLDNTYEQYF.

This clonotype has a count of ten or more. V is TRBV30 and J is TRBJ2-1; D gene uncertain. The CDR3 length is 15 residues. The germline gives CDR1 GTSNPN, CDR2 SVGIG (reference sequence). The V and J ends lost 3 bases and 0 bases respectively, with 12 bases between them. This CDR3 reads CAWRRYSNSYNEQFF. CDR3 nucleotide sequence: TGTGCCTGGAGACGGTACAGCAACTCCTACAATGAGCAGTTCTTC.

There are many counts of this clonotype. DNA for the CDR3: TGTGCCAGCAGCTTAGAGATTTACGGGACAGCCGCGATCAACTCTGGAAACACCATATATTTT. The encoded protein is CASSLEIYGTAAINSGNTIYF. This chain links TRBV11-2 with TRBJ1-3; TRBD1 matches 7 bases. Unmatched junction bases numbered 17, after V lost 0 bases and J lost 0 bases. The CDR3 totals 21 residues. Germline CDR1 is SGHAT and CDR2 is FQNNGV.

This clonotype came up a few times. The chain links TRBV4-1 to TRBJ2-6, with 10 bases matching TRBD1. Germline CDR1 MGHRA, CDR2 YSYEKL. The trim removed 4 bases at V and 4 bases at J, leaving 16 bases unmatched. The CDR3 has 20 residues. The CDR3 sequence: CASSRSPGTGVHAGANVLTF. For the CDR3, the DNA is TGCGCCAGCAGCCGATCCCCCGGGACAGGGGTTCATGCAGGGGCCAACGTCCTGACTTTC.

This CDR3 is CASSPGTVNEKLFF. CDR3 DNA: TGTGCCAGCAGCCCCGGGACAGTAAATGAAAAACTGTTTTTT. This rearrangement joins TRBV9 to TRBJ1-4; 7 nucleotides align to TRBD1. The junction had 5 bases not matched to a gene; V was cut back by 4 bases and J by 5 bases. This CDR3 is 14 amino acids long. Germline assignment: CDR1 SGDLS and CDR2 YYNGEE.

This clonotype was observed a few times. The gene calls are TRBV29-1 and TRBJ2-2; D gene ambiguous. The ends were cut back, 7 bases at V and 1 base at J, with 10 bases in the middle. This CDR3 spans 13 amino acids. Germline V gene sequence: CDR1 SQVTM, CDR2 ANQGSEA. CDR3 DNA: TGCAGCGCCAGACGGATGAACACCGGGGAGCTGTTTTTT. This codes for CSARRMNTGELFF.

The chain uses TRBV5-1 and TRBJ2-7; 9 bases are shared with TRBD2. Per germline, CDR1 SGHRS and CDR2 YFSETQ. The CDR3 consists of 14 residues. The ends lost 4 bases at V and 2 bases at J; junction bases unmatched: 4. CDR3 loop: CASSPSGGPYEQYF. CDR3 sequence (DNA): TGCGCCAGCAGCCCAAGCGGGGGGCCCTACGAGCAGTACTTC.

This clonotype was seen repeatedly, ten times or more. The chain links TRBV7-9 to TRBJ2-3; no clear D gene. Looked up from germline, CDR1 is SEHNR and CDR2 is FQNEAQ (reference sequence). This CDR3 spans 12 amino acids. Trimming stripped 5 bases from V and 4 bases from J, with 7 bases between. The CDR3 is CASSPTADTQYF. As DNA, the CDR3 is TGTGCCAGCAGCCCCACTGCAGATACGCAGTATTTT.

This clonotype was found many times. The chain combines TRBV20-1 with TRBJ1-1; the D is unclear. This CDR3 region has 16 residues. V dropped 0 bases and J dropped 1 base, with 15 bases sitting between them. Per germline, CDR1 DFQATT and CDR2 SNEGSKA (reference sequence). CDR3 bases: TGCAGTGCTAGAGATTGGCGGAGGACGGCGAACACTGAAGCTTTCTTT. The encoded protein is CSARDWRRTANTEAFF.

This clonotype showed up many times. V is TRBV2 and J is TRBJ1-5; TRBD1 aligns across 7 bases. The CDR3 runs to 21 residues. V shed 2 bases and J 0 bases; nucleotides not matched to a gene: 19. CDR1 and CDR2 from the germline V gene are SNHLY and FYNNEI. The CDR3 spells CASSEFLLGGANRGSNQPQHF. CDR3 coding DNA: TGTGCCAGCAGTGAATTTCTTTTAGGAGGGGCAAACAGGGGTAGCAATCAGCCCCAGCATTTT.

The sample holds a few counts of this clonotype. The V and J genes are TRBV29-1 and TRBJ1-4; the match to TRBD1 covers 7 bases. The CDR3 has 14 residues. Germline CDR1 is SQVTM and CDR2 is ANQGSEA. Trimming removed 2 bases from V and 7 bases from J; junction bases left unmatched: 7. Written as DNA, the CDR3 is TGCAGCGTTGAAATTAGGGGGCGCGGTGAAAAACTGTTTTTT. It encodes CSVEIRGRGEKLFF. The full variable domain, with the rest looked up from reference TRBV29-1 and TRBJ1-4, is SAVISQKPSRDICQRGTSLTIQCQVDSQVTMMFWYRQQPGQSLTLIATANQGSEATYESGFVIDKFPISRPNLTFSTLTVSNMSPEDSSIYLCSVEIRGRGEKLFFGSGTQLSVL.

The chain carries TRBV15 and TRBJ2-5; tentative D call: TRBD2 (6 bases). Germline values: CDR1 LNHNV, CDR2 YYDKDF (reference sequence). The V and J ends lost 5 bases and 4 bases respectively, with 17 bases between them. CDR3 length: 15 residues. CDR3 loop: CATSAAGSWGETQYF. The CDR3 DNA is TGTGCCACCAGCGCCGCGGGGAGTTGGGGAGAGACCCAGTACTTC.

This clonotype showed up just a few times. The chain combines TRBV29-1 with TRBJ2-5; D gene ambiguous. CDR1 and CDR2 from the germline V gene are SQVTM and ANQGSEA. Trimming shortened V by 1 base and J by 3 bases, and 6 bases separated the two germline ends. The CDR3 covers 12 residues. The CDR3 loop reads CSVEGLEETQYF. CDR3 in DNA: TGCAGCGTTGAAGGCCTTGAAGAGACCCAGTACTTC.

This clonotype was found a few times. CDR3 bases: TGTGCCAGCAGCCCGAAGGACAGACATGGCTACACCTTC. Amino acids: CASSPKDRHGYTF. The chain combines TRBV7-9 with TRBJ1-2; weak D call: TRBD1 (6 bases). The V end was cut by 5 bases, the J end by 6 bases, with 13 bases between. This CDR3 is 13 amino acids long. The V gene's germline CDR1 is SEHNR and CDR2 FQNEAQ (reference sequence).

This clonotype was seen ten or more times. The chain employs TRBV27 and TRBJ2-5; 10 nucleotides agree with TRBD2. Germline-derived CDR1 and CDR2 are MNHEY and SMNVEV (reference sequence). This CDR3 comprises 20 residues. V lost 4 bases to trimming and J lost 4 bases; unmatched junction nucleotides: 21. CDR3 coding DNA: TGTGCCAGCAGTTATGGTCTGTTGGCTAGCGGGAGACCCACCCCAGAGACCCAGTACTTC. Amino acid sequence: CASSYGLLASGRPTPETQYF.

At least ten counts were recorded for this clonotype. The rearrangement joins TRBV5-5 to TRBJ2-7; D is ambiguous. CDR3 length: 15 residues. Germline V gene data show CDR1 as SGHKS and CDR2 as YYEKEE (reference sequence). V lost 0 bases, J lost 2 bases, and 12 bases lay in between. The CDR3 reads CASSLGGGAPYEQYF. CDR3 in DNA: TGTGCCAGCAGCTTGGGCGGCGGAGCACCCTACGAGCAGTACTTC.

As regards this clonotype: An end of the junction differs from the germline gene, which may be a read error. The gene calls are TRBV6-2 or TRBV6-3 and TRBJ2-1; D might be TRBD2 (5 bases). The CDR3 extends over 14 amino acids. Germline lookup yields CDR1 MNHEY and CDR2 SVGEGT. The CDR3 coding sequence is TGTGCCAGTCAAATGATAGGAGGAGGCAATGAGCGGTTCTTC. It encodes CASQMIGGGNERFF.

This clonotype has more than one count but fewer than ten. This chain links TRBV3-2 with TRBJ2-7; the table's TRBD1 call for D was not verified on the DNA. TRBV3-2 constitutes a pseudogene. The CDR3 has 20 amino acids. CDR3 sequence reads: CASTSSGPHAERGIAYEQYV. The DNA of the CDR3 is TGTGCCAGCACCAGCTCCGGGCCTCACGCAGAGCGTGGGATCGCCTACGAGCAGTACGTC.

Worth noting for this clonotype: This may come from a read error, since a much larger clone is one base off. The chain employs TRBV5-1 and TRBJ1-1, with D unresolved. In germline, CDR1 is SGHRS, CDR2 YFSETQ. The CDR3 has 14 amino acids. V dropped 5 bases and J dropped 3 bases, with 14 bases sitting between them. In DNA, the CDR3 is TGCGCCAGCAGACCCCCCTATAGGGACACTGAAGCTTTCTTT. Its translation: CASRPPYRDTEAFF.

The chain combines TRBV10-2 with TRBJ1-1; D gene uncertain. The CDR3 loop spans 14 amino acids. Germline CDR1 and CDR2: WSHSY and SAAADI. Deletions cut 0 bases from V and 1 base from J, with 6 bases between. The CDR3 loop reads CASSESIRNTEAFF. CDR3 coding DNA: TGCGCCAGCAGTGAGTCGATCCGGAACACTGAAGCTTTCTTT.

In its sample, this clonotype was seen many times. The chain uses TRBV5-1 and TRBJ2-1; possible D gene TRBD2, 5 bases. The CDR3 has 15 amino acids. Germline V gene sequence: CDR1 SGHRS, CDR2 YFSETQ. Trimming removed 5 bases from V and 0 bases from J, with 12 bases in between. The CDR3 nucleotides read TGCGCCAGCAGACGCCACGGGGACTCCTACAATGAGCAGTTCTTC. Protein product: CASRRHGDSYNEQFF.

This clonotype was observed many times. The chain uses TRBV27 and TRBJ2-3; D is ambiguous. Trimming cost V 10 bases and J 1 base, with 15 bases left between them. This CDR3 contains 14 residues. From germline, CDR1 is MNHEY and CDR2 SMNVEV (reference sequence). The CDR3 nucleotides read TGTGCCATCCCCTCCCGGTCTGGCACAGATACGCAGTATTTT. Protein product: CAIPSRSGTDTQYF.

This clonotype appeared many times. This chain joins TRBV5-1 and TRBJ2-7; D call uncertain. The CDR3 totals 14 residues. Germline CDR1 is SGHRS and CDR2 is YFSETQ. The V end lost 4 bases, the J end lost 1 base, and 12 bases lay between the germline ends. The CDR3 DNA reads TGCGCCAGCAGCAGCCAAGCGCCTTCCTACGAGCAGTACTTC. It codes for CASSSQAPSYEQYF.